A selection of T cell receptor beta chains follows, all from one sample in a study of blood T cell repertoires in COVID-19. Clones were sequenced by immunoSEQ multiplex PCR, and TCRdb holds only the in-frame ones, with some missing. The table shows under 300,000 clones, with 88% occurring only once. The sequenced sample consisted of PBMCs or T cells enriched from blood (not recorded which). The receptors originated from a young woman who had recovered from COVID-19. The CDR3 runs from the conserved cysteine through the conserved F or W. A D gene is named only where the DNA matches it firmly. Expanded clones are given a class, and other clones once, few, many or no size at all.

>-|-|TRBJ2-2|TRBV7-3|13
TGTGCCAGCAGCTTTAGGGGTACCGGGGAGCTGTTTTTT
CASSFRGTGELFF
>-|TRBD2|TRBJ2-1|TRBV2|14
TGTGCCAGCACCGGGACTAGGGGCCTCAATGAGCAGTTCTTC
CASTGTRGLNEQFF
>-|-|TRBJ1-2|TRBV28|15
TGTGCCAGCAGTTACCCGGCAGGGGTCAGCTATGGCTACACCTTC
CASSYPAGVSYGYTF
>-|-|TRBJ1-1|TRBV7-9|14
TGTGCCAGCAGCTTAGCGGGGGCGAACACTGAAGCTTTCTTT
CASSLAGANTEAFF
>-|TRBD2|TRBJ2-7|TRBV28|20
TGTGCCAGCAGTTTAATGGTCGCTTTGGAGAGTAGCGGGAGGGCGTACGAGCAGTACTTC
CASSLMVALESSGRAYEQYF
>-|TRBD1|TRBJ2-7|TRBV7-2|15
TGTGCCAGCAGCTTAGAGACAGGGACCTTCTACGAGCAGTACTTC
CASSLETGTFYEQYF
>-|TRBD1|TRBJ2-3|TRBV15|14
TGTGCCACCCTACCGGGACAGGGGTCAGATACGCAGTATTTT
CATLPGQGSDTQYF
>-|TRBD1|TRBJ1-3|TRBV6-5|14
TGTGCCACACTGACGACAGGGGCAGGAAACACCATATATTTT
CATLTTGAGNTIYF
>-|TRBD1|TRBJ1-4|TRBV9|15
TGTGCCAGCAGCGTAGAAAGGGGGCCTAATGAAAAACTGTTTTTT
CASSVERGPNEKLFF
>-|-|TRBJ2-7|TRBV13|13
TGTGCCAGCAGCTTAGCGCAGAAACACGAGCAGTACTTC
CASSLAQKHEQYF
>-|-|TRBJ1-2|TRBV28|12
TGTGCCAGCATGGGGCGAAACTATGGCTACACCTTC
CASMGRNYGYTF
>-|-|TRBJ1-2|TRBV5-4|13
TGTGCCAGCACTCAGAGCGTAGACTATGGCTACACCTTC
CASTQSVDYGYTF
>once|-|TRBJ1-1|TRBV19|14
TGTGCCAGTAGTCTCCCGGGAGGGAGCACTGAAGCTTTCTTT
CASSLPGGSTEAFF
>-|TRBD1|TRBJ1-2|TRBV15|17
TGTGCCACCAGCGGAGAGCCGGGACAGCCTAAAAGTTATGGCTACACCTTC
CATSGEPGQPKSYGYTF
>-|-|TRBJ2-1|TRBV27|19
TGTGCCAGCAGTTTATCGGCGACAGGTCTCCGGAGCTCCTACAATGAGCAGTTCTTC
CASSLSATGLRSSYNEQFF
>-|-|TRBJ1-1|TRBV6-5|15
TGTGCCAGCAGTTACTCAGCGGGGGGGAACACTGAAGCTTTCTTT
CASSYSAGGNTEAFF
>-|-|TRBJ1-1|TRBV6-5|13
TGTGCCAGCCAGTTTCAGGTGAACACTGAAGCTTTCTTT
CASQFQVNTEAFF
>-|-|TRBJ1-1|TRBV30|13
TGTGCCTGGAGTGTCCAGGGTTGGACTGAAGCTTTCTTT
CAWSVQGWTEAFF
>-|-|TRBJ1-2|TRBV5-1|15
TGCGCCAGCAGCGAGGAGGGATTGGCGAACTATGGCTACACCTTC
CASSEEGLANYGYTF
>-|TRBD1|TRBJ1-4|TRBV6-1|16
TGTGCCAGCAGTGAAGGCCGGTACAGGGGGCAAGAAAAACTGTTTTTT
CASSEGRYRGQEKLFF
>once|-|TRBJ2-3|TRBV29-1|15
TGCAGCGTTGAAGATTACCGGACTAGCACAGATACGCAGTATTTT
CSVEDYRTSTDTQYF
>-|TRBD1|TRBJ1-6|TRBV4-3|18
TGCGCCAGCAGCCAAGAGTGGGTACTCGGACAGGGTAATTCACCCCTCCACTTT
CASSQEWVLGQGNSPLHF
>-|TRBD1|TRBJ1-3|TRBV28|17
TGTGCCAGCAGTTTATGGGGGGACAGGGGGCGTGGAAACACCATATATTTT
CASSLWGDRGRGNTIYF
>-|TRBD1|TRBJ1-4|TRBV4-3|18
TGCGCCAGCAGCCAGGCTCAGGGGGCTTATGCTACTAATGAAAAACTGTTTTTT
CASSQAQGAYATNEKLFF
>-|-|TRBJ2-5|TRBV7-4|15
TGTGCCAGCATCGTAAAAGACGGCCGAGGGGAGACCCAGTACTTC
CASIVKDGRGETQYF
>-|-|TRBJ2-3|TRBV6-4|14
TGTGCCAGCAGTGAAAAAGAGGGCACAGATACGCAGTATTTT
CASSEKEGTDTQYF
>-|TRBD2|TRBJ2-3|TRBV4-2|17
TGTGCCAGCAGCCAAGTCCTAGCGGGGACTTTGACAGATACGCAGTATTTT
CASSQVLAGTLTDTQYF
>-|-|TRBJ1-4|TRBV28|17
TGTGCCAGCAGTATTCGTTTAGGGGCCGGCCAGGGAGAAAAACTGTTTTTT
CASSIRLGAGQGEKLFF
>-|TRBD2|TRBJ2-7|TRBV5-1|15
TGCGCCAGCGGCAACCCTAGCGGGCCTTCCTACGAGCAGTACTTC
CASGNPSGPSYEQYF
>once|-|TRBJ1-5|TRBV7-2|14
TGTGCCAGCAGCTTAGTCGTCGGAGGTCAGCCCCAGCATTTT
CASSLVVGGQPQHF
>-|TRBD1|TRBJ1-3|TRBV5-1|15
TGCGCCAGCAGCTCACAGGGGGCCTCTGGAAACACCATATATTTT
CASSSQGASGNTIYF
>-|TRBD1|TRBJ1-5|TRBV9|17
TGTGCCAGCAGCGTAGAGGCGGGGACAGGGCCCAATCAGCCCCAGCATTTT
CASSVEAGTGPNQPQHF
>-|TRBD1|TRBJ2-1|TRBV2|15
TGTGCCAGCAGTGTGGACAGGACCCCGGCCAATGAGCAGTTCTTC
CASSVDRTPANEQFF
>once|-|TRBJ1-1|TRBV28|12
TGTGGGATCAAGGGACAGAACACTGAAGCTTTCTTT
CGIKGQNTEAFF
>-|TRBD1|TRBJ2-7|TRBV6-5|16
TGTGCCAGCAGTTACGGACAGGGCGCATCTTACTACGAGCAGTACTTC
CASSYGQGASYYEQYF
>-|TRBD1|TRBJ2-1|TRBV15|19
TGTGCCACCCGACGGGCGGGACAGGGGCTTCCTGGCTCCTACAATGAGCAGTTCTTC
CATRRAGQGLPGSYNEQFF
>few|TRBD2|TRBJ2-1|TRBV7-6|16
TGTGCCAGCAGCCTGATCTTTGGTAGCGGGAGTAATGAGCAGTTCTTC
CASSLIFGSGSNEQFF
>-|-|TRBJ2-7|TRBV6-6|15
TGTGCCAGCAGTTACTCTTGGGGACACCAATACGAGCAGTACTTC
CASSYSWGHQYEQYF
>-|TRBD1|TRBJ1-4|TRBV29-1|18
TGCAGCGCCCGGGACAGCGGTTCTCTTGGAGGCCCTAATGAAAAACTGTTTTTT
CSARDSGSLGGPNEKLFF
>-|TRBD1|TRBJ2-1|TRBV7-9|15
TGTGCCAGCAGCCCTCCGGGACAGGTCTACAATGAGCAGTTCTTC
CASSPPGQVYNEQFF
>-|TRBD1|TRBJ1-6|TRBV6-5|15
TGTGCCAGCAGTTACTCGAAACAGGGGAATTCACCCCTCCACTTT
CASSYSKQGNSPLHF
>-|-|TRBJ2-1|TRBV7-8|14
TGTGCCAGCAGCCCTAGGGGCTCCTACAATGAGCAGTTCTTC
CASSPRGSYNEQFF
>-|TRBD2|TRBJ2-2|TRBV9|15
TGTGCCAGCAGCGTGAATAGCGGGGGACCCGGGGAGCTGTTTTTT
CASSVNSGGPGELFF
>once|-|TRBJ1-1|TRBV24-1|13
TGTGCCACCAGTGGTACTTTGAACACTGAAGCTTTCTTT
CATSGTLNTEAFF
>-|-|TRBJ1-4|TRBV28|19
TGTGCCAGCAGTTTAGAACTTCAGGCTCCTATACGAACTAATGAAAAACTGTTTTTT
CASSLELQAPIRTNEKLFF
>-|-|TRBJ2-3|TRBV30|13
TGTGCCTGGAGTGTACTATTCGGAGATACGCAGTATTTT
CAWSVLFGDTQYF
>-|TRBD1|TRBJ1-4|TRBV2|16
TGTGCCAGCAGCGGGACAGGGGGAGCAACTAATGAAAAACTGTTTTTT
CASSGTGGATNEKLFF
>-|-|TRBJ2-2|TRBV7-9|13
TGTGCCAGCAGCTACGACGGGACCGGGGAGCTGTTTTTT
CASSYDGTGELFF
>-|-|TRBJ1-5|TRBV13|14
TGTGCCAGCAGAGACAGGAGTAGCAATCAGCCCCAGCATTTT
CASRDRSSNQPQHF